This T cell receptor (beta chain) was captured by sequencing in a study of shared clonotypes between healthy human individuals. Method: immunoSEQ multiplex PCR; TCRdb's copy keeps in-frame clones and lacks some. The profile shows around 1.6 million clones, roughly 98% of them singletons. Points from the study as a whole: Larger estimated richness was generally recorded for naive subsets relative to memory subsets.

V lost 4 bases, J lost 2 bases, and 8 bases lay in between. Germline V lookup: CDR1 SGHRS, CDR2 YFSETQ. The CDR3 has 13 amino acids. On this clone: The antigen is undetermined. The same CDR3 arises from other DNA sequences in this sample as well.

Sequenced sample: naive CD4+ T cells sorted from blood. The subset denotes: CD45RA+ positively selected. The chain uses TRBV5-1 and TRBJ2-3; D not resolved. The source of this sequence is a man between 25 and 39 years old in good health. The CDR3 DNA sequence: TGCGCCAGCAGCCTCGACCACACAGATACGCAGTATTTT. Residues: CASSLDHTDTQYF.